This T cell receptor (beta chain) was found in a study of T-cell memory formation after mild COVID-19. Study observations and caveats: Contracting CD8+ clones were enriched in EMRA, CD4+ mainly in CM and EM. Researchers found some responding clones in pre-infection memory, a sign that cross-reactive memory joined. A second wave of clones peaked on day 37, and their SARS-CoV-2 specificity went unconfirmed.

As to this clonotype: The antigen is not known.

The CDR3 is 15 residues long. Germline assignment: CDR1 LNHNV and CDR2 YYDKDF (reference sequence). Trimming took 5 bases from V and 5 from J; bases not matched to a gene: 9. With constant-segment primers, 5'RACE yielded cDNA libraries of TCR alpha and TCR beta that carried sample barcodes and UMIs. TCRdb itself ran the 5' RACE reads through MiXCR, one entry per CDR3 protein. Here the sample spans tens of thousands of distinct CDR3 sequences, around 12% being singletons. The chain employs TRBV15 and TRBJ2-3, with 8 bases lining up with TRBD2. This clonotype was obtained from a young man who had mild COVID-19 (a few samples of this study predate the infection). Cell type and time point are not known. Material for sequencing was PBMCs or a T cell subset sorted from them (not recorded which). The CDR3 DNA sequence: TGTGCCACCAGCCGCCTAGGGAGCGGGGGAGATACGCAGTATTTT. Translating it yields CATSRLGSGGDTQYF.